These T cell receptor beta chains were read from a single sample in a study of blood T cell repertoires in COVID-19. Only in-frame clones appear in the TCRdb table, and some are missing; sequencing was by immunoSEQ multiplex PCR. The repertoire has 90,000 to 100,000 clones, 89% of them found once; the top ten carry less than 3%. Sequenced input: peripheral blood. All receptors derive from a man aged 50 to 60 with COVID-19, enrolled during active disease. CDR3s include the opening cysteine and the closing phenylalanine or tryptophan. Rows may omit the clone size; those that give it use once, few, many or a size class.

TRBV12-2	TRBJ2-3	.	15	CASRYGQGCTDTQYF
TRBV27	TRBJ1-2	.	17	CASSLLGSGAGGYGYTF
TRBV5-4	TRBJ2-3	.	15	CASSLGQSGEDTQYF
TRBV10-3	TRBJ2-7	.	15	CAISEGVTGTYEQYF
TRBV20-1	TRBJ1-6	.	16	CSASLPRQGINSPLHF
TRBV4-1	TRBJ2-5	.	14	CASSQGEAIETQYF
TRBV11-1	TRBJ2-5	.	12	CASSPSKETQYF
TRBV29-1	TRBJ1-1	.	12	CSVVSVNTEAFF
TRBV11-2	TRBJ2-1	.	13	CASSLDRYNEQFF
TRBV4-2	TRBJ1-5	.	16	CASSPVGGGSNQPQHF
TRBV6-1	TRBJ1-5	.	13	CASSEVNRGPQHF
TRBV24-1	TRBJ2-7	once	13	CATSDGAYYEQYF
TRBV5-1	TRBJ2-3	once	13	CASSSTGPDTQYF
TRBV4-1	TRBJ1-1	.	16	CASSQDPGGRGFEAFF
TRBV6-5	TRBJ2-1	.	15	CASSPSGGDNNEQFF
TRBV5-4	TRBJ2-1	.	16	CASSLHPSGAYNEQFF
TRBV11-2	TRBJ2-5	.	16	CASSRMDTSRVETQYF
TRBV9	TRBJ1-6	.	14	CASSVGEGGSPLHF
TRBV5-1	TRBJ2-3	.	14	CASSPERGTDTQYF
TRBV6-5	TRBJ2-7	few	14	CASRPGTGGNEQYF
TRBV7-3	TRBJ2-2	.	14	CASSLGTGTGELFF
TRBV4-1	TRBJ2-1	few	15	CASSQASRPYNEQFF
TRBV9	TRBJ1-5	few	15	CASSVDGQPNQPQHF
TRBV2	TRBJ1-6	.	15	CASVQERRVFSPLHF
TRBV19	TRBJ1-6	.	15	CASSIGDRDNSPLHF
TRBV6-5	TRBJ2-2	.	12	CASSSRAGELFF
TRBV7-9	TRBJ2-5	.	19	CASSLVDFRGRRPQETQYF
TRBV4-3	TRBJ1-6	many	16	CASSQDLTGGNSPLHF
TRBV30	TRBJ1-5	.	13	CAWSVERDQPQHF
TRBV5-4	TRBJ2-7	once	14	CASSGPGGVRQQYF
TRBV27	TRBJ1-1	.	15	CASSRTGGASTEAFF
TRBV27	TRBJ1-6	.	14	CASSFIDTSSPLHF
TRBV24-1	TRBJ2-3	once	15	CATSDAQGFQDTQYF
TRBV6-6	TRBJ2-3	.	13	CASSYLGADTQYF
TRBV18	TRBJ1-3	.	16	CASSPPRGKSGNTIYF
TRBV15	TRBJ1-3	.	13	CATSMRSGNTIYF
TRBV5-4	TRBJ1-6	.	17	CASSFGREGTGDSPLHF
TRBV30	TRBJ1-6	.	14	CAWSGRTDNSPLHF
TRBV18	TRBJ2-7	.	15	CASSPPGQPTYEQYF
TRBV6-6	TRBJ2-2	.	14	CASFPAGGLGELFF
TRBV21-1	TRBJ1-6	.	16	CASSKALYSNNSPLHF
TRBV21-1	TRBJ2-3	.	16	CASSKVERGGADTQYF